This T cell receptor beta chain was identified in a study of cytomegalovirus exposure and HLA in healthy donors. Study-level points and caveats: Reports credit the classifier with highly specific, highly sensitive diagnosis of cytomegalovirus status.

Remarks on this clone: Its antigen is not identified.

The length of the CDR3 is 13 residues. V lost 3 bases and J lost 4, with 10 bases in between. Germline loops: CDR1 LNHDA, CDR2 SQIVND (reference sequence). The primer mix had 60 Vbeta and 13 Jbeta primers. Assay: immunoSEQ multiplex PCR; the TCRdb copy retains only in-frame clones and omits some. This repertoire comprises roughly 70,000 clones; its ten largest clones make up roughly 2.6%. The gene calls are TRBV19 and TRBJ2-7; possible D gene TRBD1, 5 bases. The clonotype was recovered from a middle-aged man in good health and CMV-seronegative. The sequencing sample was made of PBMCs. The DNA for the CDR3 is TGTGCCAGTAGTATTGAGCAGGGATACGAGCAGTACTTC. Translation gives CASSIEQGYEQYF.